Below, one TCR beta chain is given with its context. Its antigen remains unknown. This specimen belongs to a study of glioma-infiltrating T cells. The study, taken as a whole, reports: Above-expected tissue-blood divergence occurred in all gliomas, most in low-grade ones. Signature shared blood CDR3 motifs were enriched in low-divergence and depleted in high-divergence patients.

Using RNA template, CDR3s of TCR alpha and beta were amplified with iRepertoire arm-PCR. TCRdb independently ran MiXCR on the multiplex PCR reads; one entry per CDR3 protein. In the table there are fewer than 500,000 distinct CDR3 sequences, 41% of which are singletons. The receptor comes from a human donor with low-grade glioma or glioblastoma, undergoing nonglioma brain surgery, or in good health (not recorded which). Material for sequencing was glioma tissue, nonneoplastic brain tissue, or PBMCs (not recorded which).

The CDR3 DNA follows: TGTGCCACCAGTGGGAGCACAGGGGGCGAAGAGACCCAGTACTTC. Translating it yields CATSGSTGGEETQYF. The gene calls are TRBV24-1 and TRBJ2-5; 9 bases match TRBD1. Trimming removed 5 bases from V and 3 bases from J; junction bases left unmatched: 6. CDR1 KGHDR and CDR2 SFDVKD come from the germline V gene. The CDR3 loop spans 15 amino acids.